This T cell receptor (beta chain) emerged from a study of shared clonotypes between healthy human individuals. Study conclusions and caveats: The generation probabilities recorded for non-shared clonotypes fell below those of clonotypes shared by all four donors.

Germline V gene sequence: CDR1 WSHSY, CDR2 SAAADI. The CDR3 extends over 12 amino acids. V was clipped by 8 bases and J by 8 bases; unmatched bases: 4. With regard to this clone: The antigen is unknown.

Measured with immunoSEQ multiplex PCR; TCRdb has only the in-frame clones, and not every one. Among 2 million to 2.5 million clones listed, 95% were seen once. The V call is TRBV10-2, the J call TRBJ1-2, with 11 nucleotides matching TRBD1. The clonotype was recovered from a man in his late teens or twenties in good health. Sequenced material: naive CD4+ T cells sorted from blood. Stated subset: CD45RA+ positively selected. CDR3 residues: CASGTGGGGYTF. The CDR3 nucleotides read TGCGCCAGCGGGACAGGGGGAGGAGGCTACACCTTC.